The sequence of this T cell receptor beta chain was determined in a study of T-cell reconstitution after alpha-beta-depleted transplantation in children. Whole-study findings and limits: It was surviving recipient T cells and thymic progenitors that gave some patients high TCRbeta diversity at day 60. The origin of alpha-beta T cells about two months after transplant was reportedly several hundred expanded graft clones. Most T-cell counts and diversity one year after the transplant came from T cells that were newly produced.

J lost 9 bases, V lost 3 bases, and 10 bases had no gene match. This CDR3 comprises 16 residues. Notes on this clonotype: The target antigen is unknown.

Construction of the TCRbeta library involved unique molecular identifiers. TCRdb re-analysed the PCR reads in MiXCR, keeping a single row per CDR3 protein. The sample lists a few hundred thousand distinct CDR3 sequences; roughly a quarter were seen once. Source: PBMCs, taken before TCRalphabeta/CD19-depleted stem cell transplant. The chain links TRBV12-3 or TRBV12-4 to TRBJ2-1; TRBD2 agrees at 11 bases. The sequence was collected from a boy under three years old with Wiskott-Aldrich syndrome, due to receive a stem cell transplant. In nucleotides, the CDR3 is TGTGCCAGCAGTTTTCATTTACTAGCGGGAGTCCGTGAGCAGTTCTTC. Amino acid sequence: CASSFHLLAGVREQFF.